The rows below give T cell receptor beta chains drawn from one sample of a study of T cell repertoires in cytomegalovirus infection. TCRdb independently ran MiXCR on the reads; one entry per CDR3 protein. In the table there are some 390,000 distinct CDR3 sequences, around 18% of which are singletons. Source material: PBMCs. Source of these receptors: a human donor in good health (CMV status not recorded). Some clones in this sample may be carry-over from other donors' samples. Each CDR3 is given with its conserved first and last residue. A D gene is named only where the DNA matches it firmly. Rows may omit the clone size; those that give it use once, few, many or a size class.

TGTGCCAGGAATCGGAGACAGGGTTCTGAAGCTTTCTTT | CARNRRQGSEAFF | TRBV6-2/TRBV6-3 | few | TRBJ1-1 | TRBD1
TGCGCCAGCAGCCAAGATCGGCATCAGCCCCAGCATTTT | CASSQDRHQPQHF | TRBV4-3 | many | TRBJ1-5 | -
TGTGCCAGTAGTATAGGGGGCAGCCCCTCTGGGGCCAACGTCCTGACTTTC | CASSIGGSPSGANVLTF | TRBV19 | - | TRBJ2-6 | -
TGTGCCAGCCTAAAACAACGTCCGGGGACACCTAACACCGGGGAGCTGTTTTTT | CASLKQRPGTPNTGELFF | TRBV27 | - | TRBJ2-2 | -
TGTGCCAGTAGTATACCAACAGGGGTCCCCTCTGGGGCCAACGTCCTGACTTTC | CASSIPTGVPSGANVLTF | TRBV19 | few | TRBJ2-6 | TRBD1
TGTGCCAGCAGTCAGGGGGCAGCGGATTACACTGAAGCTTTCTTT | CASSQGAADYTEAFF | TRBV6-1 | many | TRBJ1-1 | TRBD1
TGTGCCAGCAGCCAGTACACCGGGGAGCTGTTTTTT | CASSQYTGELFF | TRBV7-9 | - | TRBJ2-2 | -
TGTGCCAGCAGCCGACAGGGTTTCGGCTATGGCTACACCTTC | CASSRQGFGYGYTF | TRBV7-2 | many | TRBJ1-2 | TRBD1
TGTGCCAGCAGCCAAGAGGTTGGCGAGCAGTACTTC | CASSQEVGEQYF | TRBV5-4 | - | TRBJ2-7 | -
TGTGCCACCTTAACTGTCGGCCAGCTTCGGTTGGGTACCTACGAGCAGTACTTC | CATLTVGQLRLGTYEQYF | TRBV24-1 | - | TRBJ2-7 | -
TGTGCCAGCAGTCCGATTCCCCGGGACACCAACGGGAAGACCCAGTACTTC | CASSPIPRDTNGKTQYF | TRBV6-5 | few | TRBJ2-5 | -
TGCAGTGCTAGGGGCGGAATAGGGACCGGGGAGCTGTTTTTT | CSARGGIGTGELFF | TRBV20-1 | few | TRBJ2-2 | -
TGTGCCAGCAGTGTATCTAGCGGGAGTTATGATACGCAGTATTTT | CASSVSSGSYDTQYF | TRBV27 | many | TRBJ2-3 | TRBD2
TGTGCCAGCAGTTTATGGACTAGCGGGAGTTCGCAGTTCTTC | CASSLWTSGSSQFF | TRBV28 | many | TRBJ2-1 | TRBD2
TGTGCCAGCAGCCCCGTGGGGGTCGGTTCACCCCTCCACTTT | CASSPVGVGSPLHF | TRBV5-5 | many | TRBJ1-6 | -
TGTGCCAGCAGCTCGGGCTGGGGTAGAGTCTACGAGCAGTACTTC | CASSSGWGRVYEQYF | TRBV7-2 | many | TRBJ2-7 | -
TGTGCCAGCAGCCCCAAGATGACAGGCTGGGCCGAGCAGTACTTC | CASSPKMTGWAEQYF | TRBV11-2 | few | TRBJ2-7 | -
TGCGCCAGCAGCCATACAGACAGGAGAAACTACAATGAGCAGTTCTTC | CASSHTDRRNYNEQFF | TRBV4-3 | - | TRBJ2-1 | -
TGTGCCAGCAGCCGGACAGGTGCTTTCCAAGAGACCCAGTACTTC | CASSRTGAFQETQYF | TRBV27 | - | TRBJ2-5 | TRBD1
TGTGCCAGCAGCTTAAGGGGGGGGGCACCAGATACGCAGTATTTT | CASSLRGGAPDTQYF | TRBV7-8 | many | TRBJ2-3 | -
TGTGCCAGCAGCTTACGGACAGGGGGTTCCTACGAGCAGTACTTC | CASSLRTGGSYEQYF | TRBV7-2 | many | TRBJ2-7 | TRBD1
TGTGCCAGCAGCTCCAGAGGGGGGGCGAAGCTGTTTTTT | CASSSRGGAKLFF | TRBV11-3 | many | TRBJ2-2 | -
TGTGCCAGCAGCTTAAGGTCAGCGGGAGGATCCCCCTACGAGCAGTACTTC | CASSLRSAGGSPYEQYF | TRBV7-2 | many | TRBJ2-7 | TRBD2
TGTGCCAGCAGCCAAGTAACTGGCAACAATGAGCAGTTCTTC | CASSQVTGNNEQFF | TRBV3-1 | few | TRBJ2-1 | -
TGTGCCAGCAGCTTAGCGTATGCTTCTAGCTCCTACGAGCAGTACTTC | CASSLAYASSSYEQYF | TRBV7-8 | many | TRBJ2-7 | -